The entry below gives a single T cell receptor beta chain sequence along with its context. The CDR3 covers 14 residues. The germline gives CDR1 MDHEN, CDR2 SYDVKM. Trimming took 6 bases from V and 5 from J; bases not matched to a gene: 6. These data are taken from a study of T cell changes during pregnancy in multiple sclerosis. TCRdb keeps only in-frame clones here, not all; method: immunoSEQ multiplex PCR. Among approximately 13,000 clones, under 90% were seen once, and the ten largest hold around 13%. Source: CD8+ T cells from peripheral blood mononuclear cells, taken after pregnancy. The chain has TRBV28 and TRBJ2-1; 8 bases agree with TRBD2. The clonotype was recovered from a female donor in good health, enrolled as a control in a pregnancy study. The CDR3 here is CASSRPGGNNEQFF. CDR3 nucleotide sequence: TGTGCCAGCAGCCGCCCGGGGGGGAACAATGAGCAGTTCTTC.